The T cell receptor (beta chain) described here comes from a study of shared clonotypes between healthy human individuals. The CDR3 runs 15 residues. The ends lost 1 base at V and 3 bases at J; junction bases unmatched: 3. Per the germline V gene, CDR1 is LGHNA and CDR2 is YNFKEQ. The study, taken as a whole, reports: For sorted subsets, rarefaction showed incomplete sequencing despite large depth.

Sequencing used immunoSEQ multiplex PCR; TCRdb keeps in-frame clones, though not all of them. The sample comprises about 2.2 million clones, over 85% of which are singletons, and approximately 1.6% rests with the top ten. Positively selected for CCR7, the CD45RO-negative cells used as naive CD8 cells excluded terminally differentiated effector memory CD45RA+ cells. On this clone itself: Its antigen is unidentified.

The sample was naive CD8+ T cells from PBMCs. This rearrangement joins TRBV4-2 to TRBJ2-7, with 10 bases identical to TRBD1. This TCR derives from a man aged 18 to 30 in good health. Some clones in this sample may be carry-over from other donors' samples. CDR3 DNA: TGTGCCAGCAGCCAAGTGGACAGGGGGGGCTACGAGCAGTACTTC. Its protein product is CASSQVDRGGYEQYF.